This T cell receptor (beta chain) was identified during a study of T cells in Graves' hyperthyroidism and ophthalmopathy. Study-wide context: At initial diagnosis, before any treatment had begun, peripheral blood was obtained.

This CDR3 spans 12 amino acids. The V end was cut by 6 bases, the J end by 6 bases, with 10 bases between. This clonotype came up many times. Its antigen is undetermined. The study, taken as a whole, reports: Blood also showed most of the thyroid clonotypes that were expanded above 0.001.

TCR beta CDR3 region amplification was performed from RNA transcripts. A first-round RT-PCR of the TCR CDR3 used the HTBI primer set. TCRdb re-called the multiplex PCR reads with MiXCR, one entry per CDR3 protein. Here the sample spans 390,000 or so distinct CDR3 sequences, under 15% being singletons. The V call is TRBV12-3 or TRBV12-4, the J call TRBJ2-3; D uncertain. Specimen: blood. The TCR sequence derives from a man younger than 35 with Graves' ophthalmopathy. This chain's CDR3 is CASSVDGDTQYF. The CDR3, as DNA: TGTGCCAGCAGCGTCGATGGTGATACGCAGTATTTT.